Listed below are T cell receptor beta chains from one sample, sequenced in a study of blood T cell repertoires in COVID-19. Only in-frame clones appear in the TCRdb table, and some are missing; sequencing was by immunoSEQ multiplex PCR. Counted here are some 200,000 clones, 70% to 90% occurring once; the ten biggest clones make up almost 4.5%. Material: peripheral blood. The receptors stem from a man aged 50 to 60 with acute or convalescent COVID-19. Both conserved end residues are part of each CDR3. Fields, in order: J gene, clone size, D gene, V gene, CDR3 protein, CDR3 DNA. The D gene is left open where the match is weak. Clone size, where shown, is once, few, many, or a class for clones that have expanded.

TRBJ2-5 - TRBD1 TRBV7-9 CASSQDREETQYF TGTGCCAGCAGCCAGGACAGGGAGGAGACCCAGTACTTC
TRBJ1-5 - TRBD1 TRBV4-1 CASSQASDRANQPQHF TGCGCCAGCAGCCAAGCTTCGGACAGGGCAAATCAGCCCCAGCATTTT
TRBJ1-5 - - TRBV19 CASSQTGSYQPQHF TGTGCCAGTAGTCAAACAGGGTCCTATCAGCCCCAGCATTTT
TRBJ2-1 - TRBD1 TRBV6-5 CASRPGTGGKNEQFF TGTGCCAGCAGACCCGGGACAGGGGGCAAAAATGAGCAGTTCTTC
TRBJ2-2 - - TRBV10-2 CASRIRGNTGELFF TGCGCCAGCAGGATCCGAGGGAACACCGGGGAGCTGTTTTTT
TRBJ1-5 few TRBD1 TRBV6-6 CASSNAGGNNQPQHF TGTGCCAGCAGCAACGCAGGGGGCAATAATCAGCCCCAGCATTTT
TRBJ1-5 - TRBD1 TRBV19 CASSLSGRGNRKNQPQHF TGTGCCAGTAGCCTATCTGGCAGGGGGAATAGGAAAAATCAGCCCCAGCATTTT
TRBJ1-2 - TRBD1 TRBV5-1 CASSRPTGGQDGYTF TGCGCCAGCAGCCGCCCCACAGGGGGCCAAGATGGCTACACCTTC
TRBJ1-5 - - TRBV5-1 CASSPSGQYSNQPQHF TGCGCCAGCAGCCCGAGCGGACAGTATAGCAATCAGCCCCAGCATTTT
TRBJ2-4 - TRBD1 TRBV6-5 CASSPWTGKNIQYF TGTGCCAGCAGTCCCTGGACAGGGAAAAACATTCAGTACTTC
TRBJ2-3 - TRBD1 TRBV7-9 CASSPGTGGSDTQYF TGTGCCAGCAGCCCTGGGACAGGGGGCTCAGATACGCAGTATTTT
TRBJ1-4 - - TRBV19 CASSPPEARGNGEKLFF TGTGCCAGTAGTCCCCCGGAGGCCAGGGGAAACGGTGAAAAACTGTTTTTT
TRBJ2-5 - - TRBV4-1 CASSRERGGAETQYF TGCGCCAGCAGCCGAGAGAGGGGGGGAGCCGAGACCCAGTACTTC
TRBJ1-5 - - TRBV6-5 CASSYSRGSNQPQHF TGTGCCAGCAGTTACTCCAGGGGAAGCAATCAGCCCCAGCATTTT
TRBJ2-3 - - TRBV5-1 CASSLDWTPGTDTQYF TGCGCCAGCAGCTTAGATTGGACCCCAGGGACAGATACGCAGTATTTT
TRBJ1-1 - TRBD1 TRBV29-1 CSVGQTGAGLNTEAFF TGCAGCGTTGGCCAAACAGGGGCCGGTTTGAACACTGAAGCTTTCTTT
TRBJ2-5 - TRBD2 TRBV19 CASRTTSANQETQYF TGTGCCAGTAGGACGACTAGCGCCAATCAAGAGACCCAGTACTTC
TRBJ2-5 - - TRBV7-9 CASSPTGAQETQYF TGTGCCAGCAGCCCCACAGGCGCCCAAGAGACCCAGTACTTC
TRBJ1-5 - - TRBV5-5 CASSALQGAQYGSNQPQHF TGTGCCAGCAGCGCATTGCAGGGCGCCCAATATGGGAGCAATCAGCCCCAGCATTTT
TRBJ2-7 - - TRBV18 CASSPDSSYEQYF TGTGCCAGCTCACCGGACAGCTCCTACGAGCAGTACTTC
TRBJ2-5 - - TRBV24-1 CATSDLGVGQGMYF TGTGCCACCAGTGATTTAGGGGTGGGGCAGGGTATGTACTTC
TRBJ2-1 - - TRBV21-1 CASSKAYTKRDSYNEQFF TGTGCCAGCAGCAAAGCCTATACAAAGCGGGACTCCTACAATGAGCAGTTCTTC
TRBJ2-7 - TRBD1 TRBV30 CAWSINTGGGQYF TGTGCCTGGAGTATCAACACAGGGGGCGGGCAGTACTTC
TRBJ1-5 - - TRBV19 CASSWEGTSVSFGQPQHF TGTGCCAGTAGTTGGGAGGGGACATCGGTTTCCTTCGGACAGCCCCAGCATTTT
TRBJ2-2 - TRBD2 TRBV5-4 CASSLIAGTGELFF TGTGCCAGCAGCCTAATAGCGGGTACCGGGGAGCTGTTTTTT
TRBJ2-2 - TRBD1 TRBV5-5 CASSTRDSPANTGELFF TGTGCCAGCAGCACCCGGGACAGCCCCGCGAACACCGGGGAGCTGTTTTTT
TRBJ1-2 - - TRBV7-9 CASSPGRGVRYGYTF TGTGCCAGCAGCCCCGGGAGGGGCGTTCGCTATGGCTACACCTTC
TRBJ2-5 - - TRBV11-2 CASSTQSGLSKTQYF TGTGCCAGCAGTACCCAAAGCGGACTATCGAAGACCCAGTACTTC
TRBJ1-2 - TRBD1 TRBV5-4 CASSLQLTGVGYTF TGTGCCAGCAGCTTGCAACTGACAGGGGTTGGCTACACCTTC
TRBJ2-3 once TRBD2 TRBV11-3 CASSTRDYGTHTQYF TGTGCCAGCAGCACCCGGGACTATGGGACTCATACGCAGTATTTT
TRBJ1-5 - TRBD1 TRBV6-5 CASSPRDRSDAPQHF TGTGCCAGCAGTCCCCGGGACAGGTCAGACGCGCCCCAGCATTTT
TRBJ2-3 - - TRBV4-2 CASSQNVLGRTDTQYF TGTGCCAGCAGCCAAAACGTCCTTGGGCGCACAGATACGCAGTATTTT
TRBJ2-2 - - TRBV5-6 CASSTADTGELFF TGTGCCAGCAGCACTGCCGACACCGGGGAGCTGTTTTTT
TRBJ2-3 - - TRBV5-4 CASSLVGTDTQYF TGTGCCAGCAGCTTGGTCGGCACAGATACGCAGTATTTT
TRBJ1-1 - - TRBV11-1 CASSPRQGRNTEAFF TGTGCCAGCAGCCCCCGCCAGGGGAGGAACACTGAAGCTTTCTTT
TRBJ1-3 - - TRBV10-3 CAIRVHGDLGTSAGNTIYF TGTGCCATCAGAGTGCATGGAGACCTCGGGACTTCAGCTGGAAACACCATATATTTT
TRBJ1-6 - - TRBV7-9 CASSPLGGVSSPLHF TGTGCCAGCAGCCCCTTGGGGGGTGTCTCATCACCCCTCCACTTT
TRBJ2-7 - - TRBV5-4 CASSFTGGDEQYF TGTGCCAGCAGCTTCACTGGAGGAGACGAGCAGTACTTC
TRBJ1-2 once - TRBV28 CASSAPGDYGYTF TGTGCCAGCAGTGCCCCGGGGGACTATGGCTACACCTTC
TRBJ1-5 once - TRBV6-5 CGAGEWSNQPQHF TGTGGGGCGGGGGAATGGAGCAATCAGCCCCAGCATTTT
TRBJ1-5 few - TRBV27 CASSSAGGNQPQHF TGTGCCAGCAGTTCGGCAGGGGGCAATCAGCCCCAGCATTTT
TRBJ1-4 - - TRBV5-1 CASSLSRGDEKLFF TGCGCCAGCAGCTTGTCCCGGGGGGATGAAAAACTGTTTTTT
TRBJ2-3 - TRBD2 TRBV5-4 CASSSGGSTDTQYF TGTGCCAGCAGCTCGGGGGGTAGCACAGATACGCAGTATTTT
TRBJ2-1 once TRBD1 TRBV7-9 CASSLFGTGGSNEQFF TGTGCCAGCAGCTTATTCGGGACAGGGGGCAGCAATGAGCAGTTCTTC
TRBJ1-1 - TRBD1 TRBV3-1/TRBV3-2 CASSRQGDTEAFF TGTGCCAGCAGCCGACAGGGAGACACTGAAGCTTTCTTT
TRBJ1-3 - - TRBV6-5 CASSQYYSGNTIYF TGTGCCAGCAGTCAGTACTACTCTGGAAACACCATATATTTT
TRBJ1-4 - - TRBV6-5 CASSYSYGVEKLFF TGTGCCAGCAGTTACTCGTACGGGGTGGAAAAACTGTTTTTT
TRBJ1-1 - TRBD1 TRBV6-5 CASRKTGTVNTEAFF TGTGCCAGCAGGAAAACCGGGACAGTGAACACTGAAGCTTTCTTT
TRBJ1-2 - - TRBV19 CASSMFAHGQYGYTF TGTGCCAGTAGTATGTTCGCACATGGACAATATGGCTACACCTTC